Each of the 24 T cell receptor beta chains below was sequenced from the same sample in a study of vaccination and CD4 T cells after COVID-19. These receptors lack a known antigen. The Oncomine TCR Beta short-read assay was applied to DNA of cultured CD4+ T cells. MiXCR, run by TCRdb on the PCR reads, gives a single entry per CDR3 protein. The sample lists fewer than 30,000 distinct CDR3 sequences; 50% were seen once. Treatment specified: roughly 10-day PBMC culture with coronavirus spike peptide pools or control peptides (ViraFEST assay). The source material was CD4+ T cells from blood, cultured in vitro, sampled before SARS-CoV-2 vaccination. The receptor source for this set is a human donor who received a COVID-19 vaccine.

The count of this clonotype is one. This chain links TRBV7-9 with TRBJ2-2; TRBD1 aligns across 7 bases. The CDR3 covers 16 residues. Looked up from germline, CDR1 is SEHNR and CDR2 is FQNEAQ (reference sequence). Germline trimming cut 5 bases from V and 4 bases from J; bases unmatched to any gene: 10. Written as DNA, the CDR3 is TGTGCCAGCAGCCTAAGAGGGGGCAGTGGCACCGGGGAGCTGTTTTTT. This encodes CASSLRGGSGTGELFF.

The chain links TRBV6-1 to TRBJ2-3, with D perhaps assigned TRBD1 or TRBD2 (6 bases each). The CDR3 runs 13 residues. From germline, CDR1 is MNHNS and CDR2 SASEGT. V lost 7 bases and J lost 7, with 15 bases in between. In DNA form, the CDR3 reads TGTGCCAGCAAGAGGGGGGTCCAATATACGCAGTATTTT. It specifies CASKRGVQYTQYF.

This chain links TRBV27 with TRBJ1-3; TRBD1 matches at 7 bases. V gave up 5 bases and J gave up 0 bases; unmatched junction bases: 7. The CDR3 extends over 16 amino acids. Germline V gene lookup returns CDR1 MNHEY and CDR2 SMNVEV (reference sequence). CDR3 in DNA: TGTGCCAGCAGTAACCGCTGGACAGGCTCTGGAAACACCATATATTTT. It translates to CASSNRWTGSGNTIYF.

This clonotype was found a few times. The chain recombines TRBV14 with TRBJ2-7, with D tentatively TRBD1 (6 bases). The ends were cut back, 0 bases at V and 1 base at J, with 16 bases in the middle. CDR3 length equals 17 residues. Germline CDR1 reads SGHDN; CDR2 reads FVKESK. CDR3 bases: TGTGCCAGCAGCCAAGACTCCATCGGGGACATTTCCTACGAGCAGTACTTC. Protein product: CASSQDSIGDISYEQYF.

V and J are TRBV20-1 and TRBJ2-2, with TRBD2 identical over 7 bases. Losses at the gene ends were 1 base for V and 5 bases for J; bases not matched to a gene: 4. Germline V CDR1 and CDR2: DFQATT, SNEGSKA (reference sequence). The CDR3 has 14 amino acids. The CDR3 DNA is TGCAGTGCTAGAGTGCGGGGGACTACCGGGGAGCTGTTTTTT. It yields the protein CSARVRGTTGELFF.

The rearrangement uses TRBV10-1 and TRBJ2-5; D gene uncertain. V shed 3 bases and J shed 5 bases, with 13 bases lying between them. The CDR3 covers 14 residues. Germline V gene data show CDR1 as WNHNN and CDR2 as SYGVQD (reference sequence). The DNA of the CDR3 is TGCGCCAGCAGTGACGGAACCCCCTCGGAGACCCAGTACTTC. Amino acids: CASSDGTPSETQYF.

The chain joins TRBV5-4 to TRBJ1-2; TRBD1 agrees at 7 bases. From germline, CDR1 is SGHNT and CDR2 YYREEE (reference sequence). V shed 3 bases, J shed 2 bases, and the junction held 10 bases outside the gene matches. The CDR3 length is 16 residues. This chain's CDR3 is CASSSGTDLSNYGYTF. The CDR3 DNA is TGTGCCAGCAGCTCCGGGACAGACCTTTCGAACTATGGCTACACCTTC. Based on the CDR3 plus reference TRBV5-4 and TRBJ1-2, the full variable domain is ETGVTQSPTHLIKTRGQQVTLRCSSQSGHNTVSWYQQALGQGPQFIFQYYREEENGRGNFPPRFSGLQFPNYSSELNVNALELDDSALYLCASSSGTDLSNYGYTFGSGTRLTVV.

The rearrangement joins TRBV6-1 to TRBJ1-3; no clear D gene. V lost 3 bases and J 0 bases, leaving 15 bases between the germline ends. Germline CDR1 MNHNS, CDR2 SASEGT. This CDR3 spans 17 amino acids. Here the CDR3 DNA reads TGTGCCAGCAGTGAGCGCAGGCTCGCCAGCTCTGGAAACACCATATATTTT. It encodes CASSERRLASSGNTIYF.

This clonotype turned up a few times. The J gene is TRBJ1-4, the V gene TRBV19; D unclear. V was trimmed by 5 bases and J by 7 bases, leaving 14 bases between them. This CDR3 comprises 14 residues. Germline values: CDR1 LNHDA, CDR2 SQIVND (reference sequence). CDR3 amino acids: CASSPSVPIEKLFF. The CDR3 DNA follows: TGTGCCAGTAGTCCTTCGGTTCCAATTGAAAAACTGTTTTTT.

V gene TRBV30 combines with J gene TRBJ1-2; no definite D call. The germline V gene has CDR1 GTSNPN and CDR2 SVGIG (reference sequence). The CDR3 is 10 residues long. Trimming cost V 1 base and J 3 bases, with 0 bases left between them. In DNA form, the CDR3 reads TGTGCCTGGAGTGACTATGGCTACACCTTC. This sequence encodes CAWSDYGYTF.

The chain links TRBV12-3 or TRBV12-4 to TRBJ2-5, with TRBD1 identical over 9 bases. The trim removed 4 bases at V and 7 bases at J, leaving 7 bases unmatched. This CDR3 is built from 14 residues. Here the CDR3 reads CASSYGTGFRTQYF. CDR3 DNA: TGTGCCAGCAGTTACGGGACAGGGTTTAGGACCCAGTACTTC.

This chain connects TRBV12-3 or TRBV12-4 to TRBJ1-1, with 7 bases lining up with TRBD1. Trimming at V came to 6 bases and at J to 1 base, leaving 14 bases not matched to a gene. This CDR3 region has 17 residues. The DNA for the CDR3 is TGTGCCAGCAGAAACAGGGGATCAACCTCTGGGAACACTGAAGCTTTCTTT. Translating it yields CASRNRGSTSGNTEAFF.

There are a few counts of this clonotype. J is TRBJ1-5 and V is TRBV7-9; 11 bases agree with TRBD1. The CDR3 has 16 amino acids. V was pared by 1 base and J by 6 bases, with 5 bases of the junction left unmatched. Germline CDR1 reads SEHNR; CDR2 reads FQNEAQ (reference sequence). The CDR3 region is CASSLGGGTGGQPQHF. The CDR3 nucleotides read TGTGCCAGCAGCTTAGGGGGGGGGACAGGGGGTCAGCCCCAGCATTTT.

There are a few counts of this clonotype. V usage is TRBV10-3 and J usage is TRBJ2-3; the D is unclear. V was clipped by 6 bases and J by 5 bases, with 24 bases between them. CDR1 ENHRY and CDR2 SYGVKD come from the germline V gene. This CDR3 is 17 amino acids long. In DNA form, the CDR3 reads TGTGCCATCAGGCCCCTCTTCCCTTCGGGCTCCGTAGATACGCAGTATTTT. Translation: CAIRPLFPSGSVDTQYF.

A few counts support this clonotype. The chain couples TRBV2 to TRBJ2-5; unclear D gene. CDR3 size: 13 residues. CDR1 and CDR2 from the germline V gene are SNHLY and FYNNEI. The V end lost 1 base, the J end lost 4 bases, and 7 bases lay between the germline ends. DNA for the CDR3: TGTGCCAGCAGTGAAGAGTCCGGAGAGACCCAGTACTTC. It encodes CASSEESGETQYF.

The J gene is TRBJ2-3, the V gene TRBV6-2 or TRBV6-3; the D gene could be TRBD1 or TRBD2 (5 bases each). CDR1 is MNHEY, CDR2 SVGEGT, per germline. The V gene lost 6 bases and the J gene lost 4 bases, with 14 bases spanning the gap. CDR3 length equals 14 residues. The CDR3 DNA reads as TGTGCCAGCAGCCCCGGGGCCGAGGCAGATACGCAGTATTTT. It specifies CASSPGAEADTQYF.

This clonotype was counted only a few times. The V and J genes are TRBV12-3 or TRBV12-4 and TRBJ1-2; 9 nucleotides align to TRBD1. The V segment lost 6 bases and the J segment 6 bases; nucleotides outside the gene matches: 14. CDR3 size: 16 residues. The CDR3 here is CASSHAELWTGDGYTF. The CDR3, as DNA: TGTGCCAGCAGCCACGCCGAATTGTGGACAGGGGATGGCTACACCTTC.

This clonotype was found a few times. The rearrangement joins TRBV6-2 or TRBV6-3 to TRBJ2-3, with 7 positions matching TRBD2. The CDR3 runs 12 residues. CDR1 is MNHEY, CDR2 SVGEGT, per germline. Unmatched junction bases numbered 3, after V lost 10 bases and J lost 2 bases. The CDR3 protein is CATRGVTDTQYF. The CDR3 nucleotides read TGTGCCACCCGGGGGGTCACAGATACGCAGTATTTT.

Written as DNA, the CDR3 is TGTGCCAGCAGCTTATACGGCGCGAAGACCCAGTACTTC. Encoded protein: CASSLYGAKTQYF. J is TRBJ2-5 and V is TRBV7-9; D remains unclear. The CDR3 length is 13 residues. Trimming shortened V by 2 bases and J by 6 bases, and 10 bases separated the two germline ends. The germline CDR1 and CDR2 sequences are SEHNR and FQNEAQ (reference sequence).

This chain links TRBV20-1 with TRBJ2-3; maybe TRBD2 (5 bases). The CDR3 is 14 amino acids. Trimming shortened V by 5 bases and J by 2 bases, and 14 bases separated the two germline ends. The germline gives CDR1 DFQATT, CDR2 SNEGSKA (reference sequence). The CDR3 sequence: CSAFPPGNTDTQYF. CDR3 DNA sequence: TGCAGTGCTTTCCCTCCGGGGAACACAGATACGCAGTATTTT.

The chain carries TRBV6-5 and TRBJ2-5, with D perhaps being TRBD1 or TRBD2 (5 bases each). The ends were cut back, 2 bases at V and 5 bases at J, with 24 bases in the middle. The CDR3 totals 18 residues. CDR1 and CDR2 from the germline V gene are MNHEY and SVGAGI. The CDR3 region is CASSYRGERFLLGETQYF. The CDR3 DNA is TGTGCCAGCAGTTACAGGGGCGAGCGGTTCCTTTTGGGGGAGACCCAGTACTTC.

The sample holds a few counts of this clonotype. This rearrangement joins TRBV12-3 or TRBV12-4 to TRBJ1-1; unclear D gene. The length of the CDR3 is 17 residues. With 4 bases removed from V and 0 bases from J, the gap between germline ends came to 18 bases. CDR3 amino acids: CASSYRVSLSMNTEAFF. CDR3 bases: TGTGCCAGCAGTTATCGGGTCTCGCTAAGTATGAACACTGAAGCTTTCTTT.

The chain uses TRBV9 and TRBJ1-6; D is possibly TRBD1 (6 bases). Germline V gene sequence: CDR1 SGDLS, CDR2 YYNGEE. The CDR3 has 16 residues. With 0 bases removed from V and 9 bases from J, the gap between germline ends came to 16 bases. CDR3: CASSVGGGGGGSPLHF. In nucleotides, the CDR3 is TGTGCCAGCAGCGTAGGCGGTGGGGGGGGCGGTTCACCCCTCCACTTT.

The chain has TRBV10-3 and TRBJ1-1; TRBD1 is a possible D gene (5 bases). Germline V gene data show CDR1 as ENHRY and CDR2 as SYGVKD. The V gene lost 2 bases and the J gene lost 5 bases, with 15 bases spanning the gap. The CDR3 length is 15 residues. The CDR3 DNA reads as TGTGCCATCAGTGAGCCTGGAGGGGATGGGACTGAAGCTTTCTTT. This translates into CAISEPGGDGTEAFF.